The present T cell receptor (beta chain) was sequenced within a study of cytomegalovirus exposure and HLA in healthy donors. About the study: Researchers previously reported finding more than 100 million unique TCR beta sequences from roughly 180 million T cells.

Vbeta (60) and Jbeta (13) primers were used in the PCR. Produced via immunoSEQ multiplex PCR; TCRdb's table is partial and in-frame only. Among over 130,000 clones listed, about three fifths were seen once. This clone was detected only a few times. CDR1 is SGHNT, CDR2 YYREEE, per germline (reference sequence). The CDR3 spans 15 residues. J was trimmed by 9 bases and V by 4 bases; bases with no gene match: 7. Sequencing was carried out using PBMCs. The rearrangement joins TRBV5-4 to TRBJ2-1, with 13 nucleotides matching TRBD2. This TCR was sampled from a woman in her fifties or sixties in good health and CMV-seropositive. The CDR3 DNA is TGTGCCAGCAGCGTCGGACTAGCGGGAGTAAGTGAGCAGTTCTTC. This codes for CASSVGLAGVSEQFF.